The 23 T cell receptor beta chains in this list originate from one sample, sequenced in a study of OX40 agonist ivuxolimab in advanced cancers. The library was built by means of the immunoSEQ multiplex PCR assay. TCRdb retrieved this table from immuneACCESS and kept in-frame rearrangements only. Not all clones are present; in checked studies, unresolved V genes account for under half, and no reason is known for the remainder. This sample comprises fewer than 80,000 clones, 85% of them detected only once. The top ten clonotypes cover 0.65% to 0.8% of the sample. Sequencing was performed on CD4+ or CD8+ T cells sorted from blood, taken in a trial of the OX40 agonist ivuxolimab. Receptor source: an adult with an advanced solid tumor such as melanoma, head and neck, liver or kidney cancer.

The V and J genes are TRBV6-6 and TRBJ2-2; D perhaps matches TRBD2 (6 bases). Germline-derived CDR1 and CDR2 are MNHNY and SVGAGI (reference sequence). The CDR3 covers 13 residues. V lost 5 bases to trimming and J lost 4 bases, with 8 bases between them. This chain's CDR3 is CASSGAGTGELFF. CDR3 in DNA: TGTGCCAGCAGTGGAGCGGGCACCGGGGAGCTGTTTTTT.

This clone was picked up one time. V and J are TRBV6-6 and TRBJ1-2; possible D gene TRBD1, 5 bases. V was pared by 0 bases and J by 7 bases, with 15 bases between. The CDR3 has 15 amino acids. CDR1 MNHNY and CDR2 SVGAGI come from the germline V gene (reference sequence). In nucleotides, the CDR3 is TGTGCCAGCAGTTACTCGGGGCAGATGGTCGGTGGCTACACCTTC. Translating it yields CASSYSGQMVGGYTF.

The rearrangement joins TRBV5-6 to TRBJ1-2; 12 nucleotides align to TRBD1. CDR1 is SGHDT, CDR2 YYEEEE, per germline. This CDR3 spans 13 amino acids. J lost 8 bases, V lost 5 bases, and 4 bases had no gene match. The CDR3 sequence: CASRGQGAVGYTF. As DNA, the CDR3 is TGTGCCAGCAGGGGACAGGGGGCGGTCGGCTACACCTTC.

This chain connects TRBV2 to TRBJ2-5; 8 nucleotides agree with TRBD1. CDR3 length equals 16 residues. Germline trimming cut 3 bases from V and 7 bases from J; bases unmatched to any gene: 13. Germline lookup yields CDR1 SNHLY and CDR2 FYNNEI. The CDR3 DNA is TGTGCCAGCAGTGATCCTTACTCAGGGGGCCTGGGGACCCAGTACTTC. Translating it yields CASSDPYSGGLGTQYF.

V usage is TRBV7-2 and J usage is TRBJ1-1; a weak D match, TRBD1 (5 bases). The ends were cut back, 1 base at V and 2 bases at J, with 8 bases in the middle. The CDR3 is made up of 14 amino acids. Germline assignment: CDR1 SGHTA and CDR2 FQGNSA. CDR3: CASSLGQGNTEAFF. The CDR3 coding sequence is TGTGCCAGCAGCTTAGGGCAGGGAAACACTGAAGCTTTCTTT.

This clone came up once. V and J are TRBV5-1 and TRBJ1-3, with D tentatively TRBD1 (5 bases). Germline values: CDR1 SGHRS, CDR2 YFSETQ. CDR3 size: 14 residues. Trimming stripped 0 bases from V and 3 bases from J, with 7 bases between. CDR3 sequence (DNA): TGCGCCAGCAGCTTGGGGACAATTGGAAACACCATATATTTT. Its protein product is CASSLGTIGNTIYF.

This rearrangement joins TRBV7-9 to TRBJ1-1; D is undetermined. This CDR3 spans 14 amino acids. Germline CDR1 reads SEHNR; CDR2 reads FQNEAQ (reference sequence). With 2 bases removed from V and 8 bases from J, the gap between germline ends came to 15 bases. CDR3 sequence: CASSLLSSAQEAFF. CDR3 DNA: TGTGCCAGCAGCTTATTGTCAAGCGCCCAGGAAGCTTTCTTT.

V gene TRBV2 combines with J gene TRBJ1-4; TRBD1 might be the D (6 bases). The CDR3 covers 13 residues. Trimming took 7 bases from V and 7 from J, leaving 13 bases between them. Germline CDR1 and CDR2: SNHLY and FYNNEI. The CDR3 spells CASNRDEVEKLFF. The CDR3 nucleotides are TGTGCCAGCAACAGGGACGAGGTTGAAAAACTGTTTTTT.

CDR3 loop: CASSPRTGGANTEAFF. Here the CDR3 DNA reads TGTGCCAGCAGCCCTCGGACAGGGGGCGCAAACACTGAAGCTTTCTTT. The chain couples TRBV11-1 to TRBJ1-1; the match to TRBD1 covers 11 bases. The CDR3 runs 16 residues. Germline CDR1 is SGHAT and CDR2 is FQDESV (reference sequence). V lost 5 bases, J lost 2 bases, and 7 bases stayed unmatched.

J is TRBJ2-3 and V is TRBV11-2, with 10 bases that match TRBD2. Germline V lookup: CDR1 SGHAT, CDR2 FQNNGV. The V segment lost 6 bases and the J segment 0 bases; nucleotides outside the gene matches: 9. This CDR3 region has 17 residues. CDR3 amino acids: CASSKRAGGPSTDTQYF. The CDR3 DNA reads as TGTGCCAGCAGTAAACGAGCGGGGGGGCCTAGCACAGATACGCAGTATTTT.

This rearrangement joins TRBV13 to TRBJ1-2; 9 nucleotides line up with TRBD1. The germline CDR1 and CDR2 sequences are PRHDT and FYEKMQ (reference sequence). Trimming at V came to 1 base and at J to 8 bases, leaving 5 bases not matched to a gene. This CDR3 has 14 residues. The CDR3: CASSLDRGLKGYTF. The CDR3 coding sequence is TGTGCCAGCAGCTTAGACAGGGGGCTGAAGGGCTACACCTTC.

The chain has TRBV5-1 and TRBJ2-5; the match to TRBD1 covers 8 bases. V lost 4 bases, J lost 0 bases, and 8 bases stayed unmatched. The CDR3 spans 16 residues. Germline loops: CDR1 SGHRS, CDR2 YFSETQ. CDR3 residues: CASSAGTGGYQETQYF. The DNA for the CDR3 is TGCGCCAGCAGCGCCGGAACAGGGGGTTACCAAGAGACCCAGTACTTC. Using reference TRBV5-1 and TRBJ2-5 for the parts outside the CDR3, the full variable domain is KAGVTQTPRYLIKTRGQQVTLSCSPISGHRSVSWYQQTPGQGLQFLFEYFSETQRNKGNFPGRFSGRQFSNSRSEMNVSTLELGDSALYLCASSAGTGGYQETQYFGPGTRLLVL.

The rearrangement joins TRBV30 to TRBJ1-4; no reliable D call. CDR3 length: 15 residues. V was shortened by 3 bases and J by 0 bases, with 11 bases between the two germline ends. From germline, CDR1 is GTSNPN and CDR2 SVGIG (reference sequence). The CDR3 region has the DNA TGTGCCTGGAGGGCGGGGTTTTCAACTAATGAAAAACTGTTTTTT. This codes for CAWRAGFSTNEKLFF.

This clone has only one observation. The CDR3 here is CASSYLQGLYNEQFF. The CDR3 region has the DNA TGTGCCAGCAGTTACCTACAGGGGCTCTACAATGAGCAGTTCTTC. The V call is TRBV6-5, the J call TRBJ2-1, with 7 bases fitting TRBD1. Looked up from germline, CDR1 is MNHEY and CDR2 is SVGAGI. V was clipped by 2 bases and J by 3 bases; unmatched bases: 4. This CDR3 is built from 15 residues.

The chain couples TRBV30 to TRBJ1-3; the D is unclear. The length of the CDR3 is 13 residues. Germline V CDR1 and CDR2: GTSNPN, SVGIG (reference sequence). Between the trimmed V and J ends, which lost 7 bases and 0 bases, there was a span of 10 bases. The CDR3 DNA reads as TGTGCCTTGGACGCTCGCTCTGGAAACACCATATATTTT. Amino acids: CALDARSGNTIYF.

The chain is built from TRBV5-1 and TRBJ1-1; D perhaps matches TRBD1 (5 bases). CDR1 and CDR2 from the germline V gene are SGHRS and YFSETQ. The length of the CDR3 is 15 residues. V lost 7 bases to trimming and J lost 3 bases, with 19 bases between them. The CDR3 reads CASLLSGGGDTEAFF. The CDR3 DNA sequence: TGCGCCAGCCTTCTGTCAGGCGGAGGGGACACTGAAGCTTTCTTT.

The chain's CDR3 is CASSEGAGQYF. CDR3 DNA sequence: TGTGCCAGCAGTGAAGGGGCAGGTCAGTACTTC. The chain recombines TRBV6-1 with TRBJ2-7; D is unclear. The CDR3 consists of 11 residues. Germline V lookup: CDR1 MNHNS, CDR2 SASEGT. Trimming stripped 1 base from V and 10 bases from J, with 8 bases between.

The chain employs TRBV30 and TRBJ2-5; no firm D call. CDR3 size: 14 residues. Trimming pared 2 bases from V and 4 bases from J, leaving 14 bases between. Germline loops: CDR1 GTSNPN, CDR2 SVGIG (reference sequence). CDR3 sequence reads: CAWSLRLVGETQYF. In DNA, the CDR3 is TGTGCCTGGAGTTTGCGACTCGTGGGAGAGACCCAGTACTTC.

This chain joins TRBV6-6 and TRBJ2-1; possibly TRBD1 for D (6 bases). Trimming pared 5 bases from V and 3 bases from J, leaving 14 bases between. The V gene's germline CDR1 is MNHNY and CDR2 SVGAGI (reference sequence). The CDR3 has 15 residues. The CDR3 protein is CASSGRQGSYNEQFF. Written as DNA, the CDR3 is TGTGCCAGCAGTGGACGCCAGGGGAGCTACAATGAGCAGTTCTTC.

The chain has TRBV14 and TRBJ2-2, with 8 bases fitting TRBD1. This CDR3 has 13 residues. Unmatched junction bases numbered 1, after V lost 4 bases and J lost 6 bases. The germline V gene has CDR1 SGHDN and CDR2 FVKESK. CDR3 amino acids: CASSPQGAGELFF. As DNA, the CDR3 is TGTGCCAGCAGCCCACAGGGGGCCGGGGAGCTGTTTTTT.

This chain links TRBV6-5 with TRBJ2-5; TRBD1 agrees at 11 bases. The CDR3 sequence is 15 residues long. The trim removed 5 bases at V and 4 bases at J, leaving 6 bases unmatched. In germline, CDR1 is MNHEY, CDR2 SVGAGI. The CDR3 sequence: CASSGTGGGRETQYF. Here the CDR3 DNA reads TGTGCCAGCAGTGGGACAGGGGGGGGGAGAGAGACCCAGTACTTC.

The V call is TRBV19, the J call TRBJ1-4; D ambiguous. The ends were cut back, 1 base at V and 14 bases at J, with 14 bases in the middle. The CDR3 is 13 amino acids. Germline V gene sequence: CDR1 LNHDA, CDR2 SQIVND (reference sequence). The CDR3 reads CASSIVALGPLFF. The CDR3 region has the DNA TGTGCCAGTAGTATAGTAGCTTTAGGACCGCTGTTTTTT.

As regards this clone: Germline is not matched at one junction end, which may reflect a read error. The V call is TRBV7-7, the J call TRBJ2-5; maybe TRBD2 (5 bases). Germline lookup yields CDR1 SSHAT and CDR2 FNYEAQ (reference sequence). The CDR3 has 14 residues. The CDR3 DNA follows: TGTGCTAGCAGCTTATTGCGGGCTCAAGAGACCCAGTACTTC. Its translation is CASSLLRAQETQYF.